Each of the 29 T cell receptor beta chains below was sequenced from the same sample in a study of blood T cell repertoires in COVID-19 (TCRdb year 2020). The library relied on the immunoSEQ multiplex PCR assay. TCRdb re-hosts the immuneACCESS table, in-frame sequences only. Its copies lack some clones; in the studies checked, an unresolved V gene accounts for under half of them, and the cause for the rest is not known. The sample data list about 180,000 clones, and roughly 80% of these were observed just once. Less than 2% of the sample is held by the ten biggest clonotypes. The sequenced sample consisted of peripheral blood. These receptors were obtained from a human donor in a cohort sampled during active COVID-19.

The V call is TRBV5-1, the J call TRBJ2-1; tentative D call: TRBD1 (6 bases). Trimming removed 3 bases at V and 9 bases at J, with 22 bases between. CDR3 length: 16 residues. Germline V gene sequence: CDR1 SGHRS, CDR2 YFSETQ. Here the CDR3 reads CASSWTPGTPRGEQFF. The CDR3 DNA sequence: TGCGCCAGCAGCTGGACCCCCGGGACCCCCAGGGGTGAGCAGTTCTTC.

The chain carries TRBV5-1 and TRBJ2-5; 12 bases align to TRBD2. The germline V gene encodes CDR1 SGHRS and CDR2 YFSETQ. Trimming at V came to 6 bases and at J to 0 bases, leaving 15 bases not matched to a gene. This CDR3 has 19 amino acids. CDR3 sequence (DNA): TGCGCCAGCAACATTGGGGCAGGACTAGCGGGGCAGGACCAAGAGACCCAGTACTTC. The encoded protein is CASNIGAGLAGQDQETQYF.

The chain uses TRBV19 and TRBJ1-3; TRBD1 agrees at 7 bases. The CDR3 totals 16 residues. J was trimmed by 0 bases and V by 5 bases; bases with no gene match: 7. The V gene's germline CDR1 is LNHDA and CDR2 SQIVND (reference sequence). The CDR3 DNA reads as TGTGCCAGTAGTTCGGGACAGCTCTTCTCTGGAAACACCATATATTTT. Amino acids: CASSSGQLFSGNTIYF.

This chain links TRBV10-1 with TRBJ2-3; TRBD1 aligns across 7 bases. J lost 4 bases, V lost 0 bases, and 4 bases had no gene match. The V gene's germline CDR1 is WNHNN and CDR2 SYGVQD (reference sequence). There are 15 residues in the CDR3. In nucleotides, the CDR3 is TGCGCCAGCAGTGAGTCGACGCAGGGGGCAGATACGCAGTATTTT. Translating it yields CASSESTQGADTQYF.

The chain employs TRBV4-3 and TRBJ2-1, with TRBD2 matching 12 bases. J lost 11 bases, V lost 0 bases, and 5 bases had no gene match. Germline V gene lookup returns CDR1 LGHNA and CDR2 YSLEER. CDR3 length: 15 residues. The CDR3 region is CASSQDKLAGGQQFF. Here the CDR3 DNA reads TGCGCCAGCAGCCAAGATAAACTAGCGGGGGGACAGCAGTTCTTC.

The rearrangement uses TRBV6-2 or TRBV6-3 and TRBJ2-7; 8 positions match TRBD1. The V and J ends lost 5 bases and 2 bases, in that order; junction bases with no gene match: 2. This CDR3 has 13 residues. CDR1 is MNHEY and CDR2 is SVGEGT in the germline V gene. The CDR3 loop is CASSRTGTYEQYF. Here the CDR3 DNA reads TGTGCCAGCAGTCGGACAGGGACCTACGAGCAGTACTTC.

The chain uses TRBV6-1 and TRBJ1-5; D unclear. CDR1 is MNHNS, CDR2 SASEGT, per germline. The CDR3 runs to 16 residues. V was shortened by 2 bases and J by 1 base, with 12 bases between the two germline ends. The CDR3 sequence is CASSEWGASSNQPQHF. CDR3 bases: TGTGCCAGCAGTGAATGGGGAGCCTCCAGCAATCAGCCCCAGCATTTT.

The chain combines TRBV7-6 with TRBJ1-1; 8 positions match TRBD1. The V and J ends lost 1 base and 0 bases, in that order; junction bases with no gene match: 4. CDR1 SGHVS and CDR2 FNYEAQ come from the germline V gene. CDR3 length: 16 amino acids. The CDR3 region has the DNA TGTGCCAGCAGCTTAGGGACAGGGACGGTGAACACTGAAGCTTTCTTT. Translated, it gives CASSLGTGTVNTEAFF.

This CDR3 is CASSLDRALSYGYTF. The DNA of the CDR3 is TGTGCCAGCAGCTTAGACAGGGCGTTAAGCTATGGCTACACCTTC. The V call is TRBV7-9, the J call TRBJ1-2; D is possibly TRBD1 (6 bases). V lost 1 base, J lost 4 bases, and 13 bases lay in between. The CDR3 sequence is 15 residues long. CDR1 and CDR2 (germline): SEHNR, FQNEAQ (reference sequence).

V gene TRBV5-5 combines with J gene TRBJ2-2; 8 bases map to TRBD1. Germline CDR1 reads SGHKS; CDR2 reads YYEKEE (reference sequence). Trimming cost V 4 bases and J 4 bases; bases outside gene matches: 9. This CDR3 comprises 16 residues. DNA for the CDR3: TGTGCCAGCAGCCGCCAGGGGGCCAGCGGCACCGGGGAGCTGTTTTTT. Its protein is CASSRQGASGTGELFF.

The chain recombines TRBV4-3 with TRBJ2-6; 8 bases are shared with TRBD1. The CDR3 has 18 amino acids. The germline gives CDR1 LGHNA, CDR2 YSLEER. V trimming: 0 bases; J trimming: 0 bases; junction bases outside the gene matches: 4. The CDR3 nucleotides read TGCGCCAGCAGCCAAGAGTGGACAGGGAACTCTGGGGCCAACGTCCTGACTTTC. This gives the protein CASSQEWTGNSGANVLTF.

The J gene is TRBJ2-5, the V gene TRBV9; 10 positions agree with TRBD1. The length of the CDR3 is 16 residues. The V gene's germline CDR1 is SGDLS and CDR2 YYNGEE. Trimming removed 0 bases from V and 5 bases from J; junction bases left unmatched: 7. The CDR3 nucleotides are TGTGCCAGCAGCGTAGCAGGCGGGACAGGGGTGGAGACCCAGTACTTC. Protein sequence: CASSVAGGTGVETQYF.

This clone was counted a few times. The rearrangement uses TRBV11-2 and TRBJ2-7; D unresolved. From germline, CDR1 is SGHAT and CDR2 FQNNGV. V was shortened by 3 bases and J by 3 bases, with 12 bases between the two germline ends. The CDR3 runs 14 residues. The CDR3 bases are TGTGCCAGCAGCTTCCTAGGAAGAGGCTACGAGCAGTACTTC. It specifies CASSFLGRGYEQYF.

The V call is TRBV6-5, the J call TRBJ2-7, with 10 bases that match TRBD1. The ends lost 2 bases at V and 3 bases at J; junction bases unmatched: 7. The length of the CDR3 is 16 residues. CDR1 MNHEY and CDR2 SVGAGI come from the germline V gene. The CDR3 DNA follows: TGTGCCAGCAGTTACGAACTTAGGACAGGGGGCTACGAGCAGTACTTC. Translation: CASSYELRTGGYEQYF.

The V gene is TRBV6-5, the J gene TRBJ2-3; 9 bases line up with TRBD2. Germline assignment: CDR1 MNHEY and CDR2 SVGAGI. V lost 0 bases and J lost 2; bases outside the gene matches: 3. This CDR3 has 16 amino acids. CDR3 loop: CASSYSAGGLTDTQYF. The CDR3 DNA is TGTGCCAGCAGTTACTCTGCGGGAGGGCTCACAGATACGCAGTATTTT.

CDR3: CASSEGGTGEYF. The CDR3 DNA reads as TGTGCCAGCAGTGAAGGGGGGACGGGGGAGTACTTC. The V and J genes are TRBV6-1 and TRBJ2-7, with D tentatively TRBD2 (6 bases). The CDR3 is 12 amino acids. Germline V lookup: CDR1 MNHNS, CDR2 SASEGT. With 1 base removed from V and 11 bases from J, the gap between germline ends came to 12 bases.

The rearrangement links TRBV28 to TRBJ2-1; the match to TRBD2 covers 10 bases. The CDR3 covers 17 residues. V shed 4 bases, J shed 4 bases, and the junction held 10 bases outside the gene matches. From germline, CDR1 is MDHEN and CDR2 SYDVKM. Here the CDR3 reads CASSWEREGPLYNEQFF. CDR3 DNA: TGTGCCAGCAGTTGGGAGCGGGAGGGACCCCTTTACAATGAGCAGTTCTTC.

The J gene is TRBJ2-7, the V gene TRBV4-3; TRBD1 is a possible D gene (6 bases). Germline values: CDR1 LGHNA, CDR2 YSLEER. The CDR3 loop spans 13 amino acids. The V end lost 4 bases, the J end lost 4 bases, and 11 bases lay between the germline ends. The CDR3 loop reads CASSREQGYEQYF. For the CDR3, the DNA is TGCGCCAGCAGCCGGGAGCAGGGGTACGAGCAGTACTTC.

In this sample, this clone turned up a few times. The chain combines TRBV7-9 with TRBJ1-5, with D possibly matching TRBD1 (5 bases). V lost 5 bases to trimming and J lost 7 bases, with 15 bases between them. Germline CDR1 and CDR2: SEHNR and FQNEAQ (reference sequence). This CDR3 comprises 14 residues. The CDR3 region is CASSLQEGRQPQHF. The DNA of the CDR3 is TGTGCCAGCAGCCTCCAGGAGGGACGGCAGCCCCAGCATTTT.

The genes are TRBV7-2 and TRBJ2-7; the D gene is possibly TRBD2 (5 bases). The CDR3 runs 15 residues. Germline V gene sequence: CDR1 SGHTA, CDR2 FQGNSA. Trimming took 1 base from V and 0 from J, leaving 10 bases between them. For the CDR3, the DNA is TGTGCCAGCAGCTTAGACCGCGGGTTCTCCTACGAGCAGTACTTC. Translated: CASSLDRGFSYEQYF.

The chain employs TRBV5-1 and TRBJ2-7; 7 bases align to TRBD1. V lost 4 bases and J lost 5; bases outside the gene matches: 9. In germline, CDR1 is SGHRS, CDR2 YFSETQ. This CDR3 has 14 amino acids. CDR3 in amino acids: CASSGDRAVHEQYF. DNA of the CDR3: TGCGCCAGCAGCGGTGACAGGGCGGTCCACGAGCAGTACTTC.

The chain combines TRBV6-6 with TRBJ1-5; a possible D gene is TRBD1 (6 bases). Germline V gene data show CDR1 as MNHNY and CDR2 as SVGAGI (reference sequence). The CDR3 spans 14 residues. The ends were cut back, 6 bases at V and 2 bases at J, with 11 bases in the middle. The CDR3 DNA reads TGTGCCAGCAGCTGGGGGCGAGGCAATCAGCCCCAGCATTTT. This codes for CASSWGRGNQPQHF.

Ten or more counts support this clone. The rearrangement links TRBV4-3 to TRBJ2-7, with TRBD2 matching 7 bases. The germline CDR1 and CDR2 sequences are LGHNA and YSLEER. The V segment lost 1 base and the J segment 6 bases; nucleotides outside the gene matches: 3. The CDR3 sequence is 13 residues long. This CDR3 is CASSQGEGREQYF. CDR3 coding DNA: TGCGCCAGCAGCCAAGGGGAGGGGCGCGAGCAGTACTTC.

The CDR3 loop reads CASKGQGLNEQYF. DNA for the CDR3: TGTGCCAGCAAAGGACAGGGGTTAAACGAGCAGTACTTC. The chain couples TRBV27 to TRBJ2-7; TRBD1 matches 9 bases. The CDR3 runs 13 residues. Germline lookup yields CDR1 MNHEY and CDR2 SMNVEV (reference sequence). V lost 7 bases to trimming and J lost 5 bases; unmatched junction nucleotides: 6.

This clone showed up just once. The rearrangement joins TRBV6-5 to TRBJ2-7; TRBD1 matches at 9 bases. Germline values: CDR1 MNHEY, CDR2 SVGAGI. The CDR3 length is 14 residues. Unmatched junction bases numbered 4, after V lost 5 bases and J lost 2 bases. The CDR3 coding sequence is TGTGCCAGCAGTCCCCGACAGGGGGCCTACGAGCAGTACTTC. Amino acids: CASSPRQGAYEQYF.

This rearrangement joins TRBV5-6 to TRBJ2-7; the match to TRBD1 covers 10 bases. Germline CDR1 is SGHDT and CDR2 is YYEEEE. CDR3 length: 14 residues. The V gene end was trimmed by 0 bases and the J gene end by 3 bases; junction bases not matched to a gene: 0. CDR3 coding DNA: TGTGCCAGCAGCTTGGGGACAGGGGGCTACGAGCAGTACTTC. This encodes CASSLGTGGYEQYF.

This clone came up a few times. The rearrangement uses TRBV7-3 and TRBJ2-7; possible D gene TRBD2, 5 bases. This CDR3 spans 14 amino acids. Germline-derived CDR1 and CDR2 are SGHTA and FQGTGA. V lost 6 bases and J lost 5, with 17 bases in between. CDR3 amino acids: CASRLGPEDDEQYF. The CDR3, as DNA: TGTGCCAGCAGATTAGGCCCGGAGGACGACGAGCAGTACTTC.

About this clone itself: One junction end does not reproduce the germline sequence, and a read error may be involved. This chain joins TRBV27 and TRBJ1-2, with D tentatively TRBD1 (6 bases). Germline V gene lookup returns CDR1 MNHEY and CDR2 SMNVEV (reference sequence). The CDR3 extends over 13 amino acids. The CDR3 loop reads CASSLYRDLGYTF. The CDR3 bases are TGTGCCAGCAGCTTATACAGGGATTTGGGCTACACCTTC.

A word on this clone: Other DNA sequences in the sample encode the same CDR3. V usage is TRBV10-3 and J usage is TRBJ1-1; a weak D match, TRBD1 (6 bases). The V gene's germline CDR1 is ENHRY and CDR2 SYGVKD. There are 14 residues in the CDR3. V was trimmed by 0 bases and J by 4 bases, leaving 9 bases between them. Written as DNA, the CDR3 is TGTGCCATCAGTGAGTCAGGACAGACCACTGAAGCTTTCTTT. It codes for CAISESGQTTEAFF.